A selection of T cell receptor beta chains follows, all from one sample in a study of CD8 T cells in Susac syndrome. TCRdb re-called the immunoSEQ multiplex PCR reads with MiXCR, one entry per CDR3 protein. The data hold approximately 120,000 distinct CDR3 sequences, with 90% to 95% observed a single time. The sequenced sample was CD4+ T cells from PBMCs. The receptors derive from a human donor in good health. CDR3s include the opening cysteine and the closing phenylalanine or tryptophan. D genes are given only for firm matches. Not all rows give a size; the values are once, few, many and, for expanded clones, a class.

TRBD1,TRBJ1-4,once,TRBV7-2,TGTGCCAGCAGCCTGGACAGGGGTTTAGAAAAACTGTTTTTT,CASSLDRGLEKLFF
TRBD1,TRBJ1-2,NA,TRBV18,TGTGCCAGCTCACCACCGGACAGGGAGGCTTATGGCTACACCTTC,CASSPPDREAYGYTF
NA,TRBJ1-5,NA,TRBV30,TGTGCCTGGATCCGGGCAGGGAATCAGCCCCAGCATTTT,CAWIRAGNQPQHF
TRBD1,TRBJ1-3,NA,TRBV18,TGTGCCAGCTCACCACCGGAAGGGGGCACCTCTGGAAACACCATATATTTT,CASSPPEGGTSGNTIYF
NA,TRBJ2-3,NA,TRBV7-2,TGTGCCAGCAGCTTGATGAGGGTTAGCACAGATACGCAGTATTTT,CASSLMRVSTDTQYF
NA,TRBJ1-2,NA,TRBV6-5,TGTGCCAGCAGTTATGTCGCTGGGAGAATCTATGGCTACACCTTC,CASSYVAGRIYGYTF
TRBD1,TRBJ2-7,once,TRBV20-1,TGCAGTGCACCCGGACAGGGGAATCTCGAGCAGTACTTC,CSAPGQGNLEQYF
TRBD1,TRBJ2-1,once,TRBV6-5,TGTGCCAGCAGTTACGGGACAGACTCCTACAATGAGCAGTTCTTC,CASSYGTDSYNEQFF
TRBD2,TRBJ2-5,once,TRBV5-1,TGCGCCAGCAGCTTGGGGCCAGCGGGACAAGAGACCCAGTACTTC,CASSLGPAGQETQYF
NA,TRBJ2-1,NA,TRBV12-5,TGTGCTAGTGGTTTGGGCCAAAGCCTGTTCTTC,CASGLGQSLFF
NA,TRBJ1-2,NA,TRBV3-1,TGTGCCAGCAGCCAAGTAGGACCCACTAGGGGCTACACCTTC,CASSQVGPTRGYTF
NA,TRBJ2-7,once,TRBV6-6,TGTGCCAGCAGTCCTCTAAACTACGAGCAGTACTTC,CASSPLNYEQYF
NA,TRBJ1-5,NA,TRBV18,TGTGCCAGCTCCTCCACGGGAGGTCAGCCCCAGCATTTT,CASSSTGGQPQHF
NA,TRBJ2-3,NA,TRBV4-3,TGCGCCAGCAGCCAAGGGACCGGAGATACGCAGTATTTT,CASSQGTGDTQYF
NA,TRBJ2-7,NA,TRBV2,TGTGCCAGCAGTGAGGATTACTCCTACGAGCAGTACTTC,CASSEDYSYEQYF
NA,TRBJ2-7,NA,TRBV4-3,TGCGCCAGCAGCCCGTTAGGGGGGGGCTACGAGCAGTACTTC,CASSPLGGGYEQYF
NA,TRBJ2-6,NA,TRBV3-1,TGTGCCAGCAGCCCCACCTCGATCGCGGCCAACGTCCTGACTTTC,CASSPTSIAANVLTF
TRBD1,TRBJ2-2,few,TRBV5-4,TGTGCCAGCAGCCAGGGACAGGGTAACACCGGGGAGCTGTTTTTT,CASSQGQGNTGELFF
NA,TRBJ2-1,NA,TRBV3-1,TGTGCCAGCAGCCGAAGCCCGGACTTATGGGCCGGGACAAAAACTGGCAATGAGCAGTTCTTC,CASSRSPDLWAGTKTGNEQFF
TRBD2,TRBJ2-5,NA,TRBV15,TGTGCCACCAGCAGTCACACCGGGACTAAGGAGACCCAGTACTTC,CATSSHTGTKETQYF
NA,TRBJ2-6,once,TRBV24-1,TGTGCCACCAGTGATTTTCAGGGTCGCGTCCTGACTTTC,CATSDFQGRVLTF
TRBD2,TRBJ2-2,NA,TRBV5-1,TGCGCCAGCAGCTTGGCCCTCGATGTGAAGCGGGAGGGCCCGGTAGGGGAGCTGTTTTTT,CASSLALDVKREGPVGELFF
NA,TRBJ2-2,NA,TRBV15,TGTGCCACCAGCAGAGATCGATTAGTGAACACCGGGGAGCTGTTTTTT,CATSRDRLVNTGELFF
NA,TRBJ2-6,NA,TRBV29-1,TGCAGCGTGAAACAGGGCGCCCTGACTTTC,CSVKQGALTF
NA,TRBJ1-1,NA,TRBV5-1,TGCGCCAGCAGCTTACAAGACACTGAAGCTTTCTTT,CASSLQDTEAFF
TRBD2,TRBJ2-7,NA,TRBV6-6,TGTGCCAGCAGGCCCCCAGCAGGGAGGGGAAACGAGCAGTACTTC,CASRPPAGRGNEQYF
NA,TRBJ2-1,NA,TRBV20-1,TGCAGTGCTCCGAACGTGTGGAGGGGAACCTACAATGAGCAGTTCTTC,CSAPNVWRGTYNEQFF
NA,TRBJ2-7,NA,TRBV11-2,TGTGCCAGCAGCCCCTCCTTTGGGCAGTACTTC,CASSPSFGQYF
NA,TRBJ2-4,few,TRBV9,TGTGCCAGCAGTGTAGATGCCGTCAAAAACATTCAGTACTTC,CASSVDAVKNIQYF
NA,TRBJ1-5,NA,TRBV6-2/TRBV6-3,TGTGCCAGCGGGGATAGCAATCAGCCCCAGCATTTT,CASGDSNQPQHF
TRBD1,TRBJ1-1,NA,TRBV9,TGTGCCAGCAGCGTAGGGGGAGGGGGCCACACTGAAGCTTTCTTT,CASSVGGGGHTEAFF
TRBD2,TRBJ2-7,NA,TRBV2,TGTGCCAGCAAAGCGGGAAGACACGAGCAGTACTTC,CASKAGRHEQYF
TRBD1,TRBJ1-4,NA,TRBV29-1,TGCAGCGTTGGCGTCGGGACAGGGAAGGAAAAACTGTTTTTT,CSVGVGTGKEKLFF
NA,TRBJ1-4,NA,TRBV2,TGTGCCAGCAGCGTGACACGGACTAATGAAAAACTGTTTTTT,CASSVTRTNEKLFF
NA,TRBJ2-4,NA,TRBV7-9,TGTGCCAGCAGCTTAGCTGGATGGACGGGGATAGTCAAAAACATTCAGTACTTC,CASSLAGWTGIVKNIQYF
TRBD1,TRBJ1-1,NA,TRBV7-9,TGTGCCAGCAGCTTAGCGGGACAGCAAGCTTTCTTT,CASSLAGQQAFF
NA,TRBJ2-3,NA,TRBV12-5,TGTGCTAGTGGTTTGAAGATCCGTTCTGGCACAGATACGCAGTATTTT,CASGLKIRSGTDTQYF
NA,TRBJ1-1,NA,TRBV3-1,TGTGCCAGCAGCCAGTACGGCACAAACACTGAAGCTTTCTTT,CASSQYGTNTEAFF
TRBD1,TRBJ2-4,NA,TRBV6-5,TGTGCCACCGGAACAGGGGGCGCGGGAAACATTCAGTACTTC,CATGTGGAGNIQYF
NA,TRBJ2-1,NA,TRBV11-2,TGTGCCAGCAGCCAAGTGGGTCAGGGCCATGAGCAGTTCTTC,CASSQVGQGHEQFF
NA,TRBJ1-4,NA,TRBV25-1,TGTGCCAGCGGACAACAGGGTCGGGGTGAAAAACTGTTTTTT,CASGQQGRGEKLFF
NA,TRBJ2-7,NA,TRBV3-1,TGTGCCAGCAGCCCAGACGGATTATCCTACGAGCAGTACTTC,CASSPDGLSYEQYF
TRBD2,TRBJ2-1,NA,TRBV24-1,TGTGCCACCAGTGATTCCCCTGGTCGCGGGAGGGCCGGTGAGCAGTTCTTC,CATSDSPGRGRAGEQFF
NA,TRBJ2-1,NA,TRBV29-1,TGCAGCGTTGTAAAGATCTACAATGAGCAGTTCTTC,CSVVKIYNEQFF
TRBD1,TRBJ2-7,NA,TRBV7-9,TGTGCCAGCAGCTTAGCGGCAGGGGGCAGTATCGACGAGCAGTACTTC,CASSLAAGGSIDEQYF
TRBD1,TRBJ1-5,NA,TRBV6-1,TGTGCCAGCGTGGGGACAGGTTATAGCAATCAGCCCCAGCATTTT,CASVGTGYSNQPQHF
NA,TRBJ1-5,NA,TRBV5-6,TGTGCCAGCAGCTTGGGGAAGGGTCAGCCCCAGCATTTT,CASSLGKGQPQHF
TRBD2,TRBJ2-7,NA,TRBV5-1,TGCGCCAGCAGCTTGGGAGGGACTAGCAACGAGCAGTACTTC,CASSLGGTSNEQYF
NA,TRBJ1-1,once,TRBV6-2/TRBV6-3,TGTGCCAGCAGTCTCCGGATGGGAACTGAAGCTTTCTTT,CASSLRMGTEAFF
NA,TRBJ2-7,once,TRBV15,TGTGCCACCAGCAGGGCAAGGAACGAGCAGTACTTC,CATSRARNEQYF
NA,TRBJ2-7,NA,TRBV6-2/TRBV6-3,TGTGCCAGCAGGCCGACATATCTTGCCTACGAGCAGTACTTC,CASRPTYLAYEQYF
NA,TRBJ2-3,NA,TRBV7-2,TGTGCCAGCAGCTCCCACCTTTCTAGCGAAGCAGATACGCAGTATTTT,CASSSHLSSEADTQYF
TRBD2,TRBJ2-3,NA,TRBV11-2,TGTGCCAGCAGCTTAGAAGTGGTGGGTTACCTTAGCGGGAGAAGCACAGATACGCAGTATTTT,CASSLEVVGYLSGRSTDTQYF
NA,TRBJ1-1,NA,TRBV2,TGTGCCAGCAGTGAACGGGGGACGGGGGAGGCTTTCTTT,CASSERGTGEAFF
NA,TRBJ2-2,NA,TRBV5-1,TGCGCCAGCAGCTTCTTACAGAACACCGGGGAGCTGTTTTTT,CASSFLQNTGELFF
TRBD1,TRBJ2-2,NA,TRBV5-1,TGCGCCAGCAGCTTGGCCGGACAGGGTGGCACCGGGGAGCTGTTTTTT,CASSLAGQGGTGELFF
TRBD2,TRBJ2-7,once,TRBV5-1,TGCGCCAGCAGCCCTATAGCGGGAGGGCCCTACGAGCAGTACTTC,CASSPIAGGPYEQYF
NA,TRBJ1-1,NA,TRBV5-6,TGTGCCAGCAGCTTGGGCGAAAGTGAAGCTTTCTTT,CASSLGESEAFF
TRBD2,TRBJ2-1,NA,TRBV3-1,TGTGCCAGCAGCCTGGGGACTAGCGGGAGAGTAGGTGAGCAGTTCTTC,CASSLGTSGRVGEQFF
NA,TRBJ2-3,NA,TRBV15,TGTGCCACCAGCGCAGCATTCACGTTTGTAGATACGCAGTATTTT,CATSAAFTFVDTQYF